This paragraph covers one T cell receptor beta chain sequence. What it binds is not known. A much larger clone is a single base away; this may be a read error. Overall study results and limits: Tumor memory CD4+ T cell TCR gene usage was found to cluster with blood and lymph node memory CD4+ cells and with lymph node naive CD4+ cells. The larger cohort examined one V-J beta rearrangement, not whole repertoires. Greatest tumor Treg TCR overlap was with tumor naive CD4+ cells.

Constant-region reverse primers amplified full-length variable regions, followed by semi-nested Nested Universal Primer A PCR. TCRdb re-analysed the 5' RACE reads in MiXCR, keeping a single row per CDR3 protein. The sample carries fewer than 50,000 distinct CDR3 sequences, 22% recorded once. This CDR3 has 14 residues. Germline V gene sequence: CDR1 DFQATT, CDR2 SNEGSKA (reference sequence). Treg sorting used a CD4+CD25+CD127-/low gate. V and J are TRBV20-1 and TRBJ2-5; TRBD1 matches at 7 bases. This TCR came from a female donor with breast cancer. Specimen: Tregs sorted from a lymph node. CDR3 protein: CGAKGGRDAETQYF. DNA for the CDR3: TGCGGTGCTAAAGGGGGCAGGGATGCGGAGACCCAGTACTTC.